What follows are 14 T cell receptor beta chains derived from one specimen sequenced in a study of memory CD4+ T cells and cytomegalovirus serostatus. The sort gate was single viable CD3+CD4+CD8-CD45RO+ cells for memory CD4+ T cells. Profiled with immunoSEQ multiplex PCR; TCRdb holds only in-frame clones, not every one. The table records about 41,000 clones, 75% to 85% of them present only once. The specimen sequenced was memory CD4+ T cells from blood. The receptors derive from an adult in good health and CMV-seronegative.

The V gene is TRBV11-3, the J gene TRBJ2-2, with a weak D call TRBD1 (6 bases). Germline V CDR1 and CDR2: SGHNT, YENEEA. V was trimmed by 5 bases and J by 4 bases, leaving 17 bases between them. This CDR3 comprises 16 residues. In DNA form, the CDR3 reads TGTGCCAGCAGCCCGTCCTTAGGACAGATCACCGGGGAGCTGTTTTTT. Its protein is CASSPSLGQITGELFF.

The chain's CDR3 is CASSPLGGLSYNEQFF. The CDR3, as DNA: TGTGCCAGCTCACCTCTGGGGGGGCTTTCCTACAATGAGCAGTTCTTC. The chain employs TRBV18 and TRBJ2-1; perhaps TRBD2 as D (7 bases). The CDR3 runs to 16 residues. CDR1 and CDR2 (germline): KGHSH, LQKENI. V dropped 3 bases and J dropped 1 base, with 13 bases sitting between them.

The chain is built from TRBV28 and TRBJ1-2, with D tentatively TRBD1 (5 bases). CDR3 length equals 15 residues. Germline CDR1 MDHEN, CDR2 SYDVKM. V lost 5 bases, J lost 0 bases, and 13 bases lay in between. This CDR3 is CASSPGGVANYGYTF. DNA of the CDR3: TGTGCCAGCAGTCCGGGGGGAGTGGCTAACTATGGCTACACCTTC.

The chain uses TRBV30 and TRBJ1-3; maybe TRBD1 (5 bases). Germline loops: CDR1 GTSNPN, CDR2 SVGIG (reference sequence). The CDR3 extends over 15 amino acids. Trimming removed 5 bases at V and 1 base at J, with 15 bases between. CDR3 bases: TGTGCCTGGGCCGTATCAGGGAAATCTGGAAACACCATATATTTT. Translated: CAWAVSGKSGNTIYF.

DNA of the CDR3: TGTGCCAGCAGTGACAGTGGGACCTTCTCTGGAAACACCATATATTTT. Its protein product is CASSDSGTFSGNTIYF. V usage is TRBV2 and J usage is TRBJ1-3; tentatively, D is TRBD1 (5 bases). The CDR3 runs 16 residues. Trimming removed 3 bases from V and 0 bases from J, with 12 bases in between. Germline V gene data show CDR1 as SNHLY and CDR2 as FYNNEI.

This rearrangement joins TRBV6-1 to TRBJ2-6; D call uncertain. The CDR3 is 16 residues long. V dropped 2 bases and J dropped 0 bases, with 8 bases sitting between them. Per the germline V gene, CDR1 is MNHNS and CDR2 is SASEGT. CDR3: CASSESRASGANVLTF. The CDR3 DNA follows: TGTGCCAGCAGTGAATCAAGAGCCTCTGGGGCCAACGTCCTGACTTTC.

The chain uses TRBV5-1 and TRBJ2-5; TRBD2 might be the D (5 bases). The V gene's germline CDR1 is SGHRS and CDR2 YFSETQ. V lost 0 bases and J lost 4, with 13 bases in between. CDR3 length: 15 residues. CDR3 protein: CASSLAQPEGETQYF. The CDR3 DNA reads TGCGCCAGCAGCTTGGCGCAACCAGAGGGAGAGACCCAGTACTTC.

The V call is TRBV5-6, the J call TRBJ2-1; D uncertain. With 0 bases removed from V and 7 bases from J, the gap between germline ends came to 8 bases. The CDR3 length is 13 residues. CDR1 SGHDT and CDR2 YYEEEE come from the germline V gene. The CDR3 nucleotides read TGTGCCAGCAGCTTGGTTGGTTCAAATGAGCAGTTCTTC. This sequence encodes CASSLVGSNEQFF.

The V call is TRBV5-1, the J call TRBJ2-5; D is possibly TRBD2 (6 bases). V lost 3 bases to trimming and J lost 2 bases, with 20 bases between them. In germline, CDR1 is SGHRS, CDR2 YFSETQ. The CDR3 sequence is 17 residues long. For the CDR3, the DNA is TGCGCCAGCAGCTCGGGGGTCGGCAGGGTCGAACAAGAGACCCAGTACTTC. Its translation: CASSSGVGRVEQETQYF.

The chain couples TRBV6-1 to TRBJ1-2; 9 bases align to TRBD1. CDR1 and CDR2 from the germline V gene are MNHNS and SASEGT. Trimming cost V 5 bases and J 5 bases; bases outside gene matches: 9. The length of the CDR3 is 15 residues. CDR3 DNA sequence: TGTGCCAGCAGTTCCCGGGACAGGGCTGTTTATGGCTACACCTTC. It specifies CASSSRDRAVYGYTF.

The chain couples TRBV4-2 to TRBJ2-3; D might be TRBD1 (5 bases). CDR3 length: 14 amino acids. CDR1 is LGHNA and CDR2 is YNFKEQ in the germline V gene. The V end was cut by 0 bases, the J end by 1 base, with 5 bases between. CDR3 protein: CASSQEQGTDTQYF. CDR3 DNA sequence: TGTGCCAGCAGCCAAGAACAGGGCACAGATACGCAGTATTTT.

On this clone: The conserved closing phenylalanine or tryptophan is absent in this CDR3, likely reflecting a read error. V and J are TRBV28 and TRBJ1-2; weak D call: TRBD1 (6 bases). Trimming removed 6 bases from V and 8 bases from J, with 13 bases in between. The CDR3 is made up of 12 amino acids. Germline V lookup: CDR1 MDHEN, CDR2 SYDVKM. In nucleotides, the CDR3 is TGTGCCAGCAGAACAGGGAGGAGCGGCTACACCCTC. Translated, it gives CASRTGRSGYTL.

The chain is built from TRBV2 and TRBJ1-3; 8 bases are a match to TRBD1. Germline V gene sequence: CDR1 SNHLY, CDR2 FYNNEI. Trimming at V came to 5 bases and at J to 4 bases, leaving 16 bases not matched to a gene. CDR3 length: 18 amino acids. The CDR3 region has the DNA TGTGCCAGCAGTCCCGGGACAGGCACCTTTTCCGGGGGAAACACCATATATTTT. It is translated as CASSPGTGTFSGGNTIYF.

This sequence joins TRBV5-5 and TRBJ1-1; a possible D gene is TRBD1 (6 bases). Per germline, CDR1 SGHKS and CDR2 YYEKEE (reference sequence). The CDR3 sequence is 14 residues long. Trimming removed 4 bases at V and 6 bases at J, with 16 bases between. The CDR3 DNA sequence: TGTGCCAGCAGCCATCGCGGACAGACGGCTGAAGCTTTCTTT. Protein product: CASSHRGQTAEAFF.